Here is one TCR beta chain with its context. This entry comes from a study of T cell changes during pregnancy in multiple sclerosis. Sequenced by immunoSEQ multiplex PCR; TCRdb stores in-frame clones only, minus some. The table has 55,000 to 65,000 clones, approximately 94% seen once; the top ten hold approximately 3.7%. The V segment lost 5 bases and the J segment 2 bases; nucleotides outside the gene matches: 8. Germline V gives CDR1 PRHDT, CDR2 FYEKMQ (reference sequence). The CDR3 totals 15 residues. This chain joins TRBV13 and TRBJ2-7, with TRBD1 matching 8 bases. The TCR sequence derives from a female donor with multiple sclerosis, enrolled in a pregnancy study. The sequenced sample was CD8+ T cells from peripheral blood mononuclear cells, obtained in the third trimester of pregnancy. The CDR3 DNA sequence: TGTGCCAGCAGCCAGGGGGCGGGGACGACCTACGAGCAGTACTTC. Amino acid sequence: CASSQGAGTTYEQYF.